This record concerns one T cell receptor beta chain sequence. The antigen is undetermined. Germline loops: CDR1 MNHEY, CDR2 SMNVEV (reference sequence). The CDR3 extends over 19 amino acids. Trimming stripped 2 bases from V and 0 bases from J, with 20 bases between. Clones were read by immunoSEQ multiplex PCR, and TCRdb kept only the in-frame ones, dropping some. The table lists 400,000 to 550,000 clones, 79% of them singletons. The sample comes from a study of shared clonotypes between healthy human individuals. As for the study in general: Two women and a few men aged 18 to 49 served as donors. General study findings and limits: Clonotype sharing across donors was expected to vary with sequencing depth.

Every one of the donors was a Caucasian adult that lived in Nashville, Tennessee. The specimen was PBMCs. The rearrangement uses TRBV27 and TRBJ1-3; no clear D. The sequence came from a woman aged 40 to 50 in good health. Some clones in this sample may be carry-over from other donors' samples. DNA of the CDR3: TGTGCCAGCAGTTTAGGATTTCCGGGGAAAGGGTACTCTGGAAACACCATATATTTT. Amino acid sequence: CASSLGFPGKGYSGNTIYF.